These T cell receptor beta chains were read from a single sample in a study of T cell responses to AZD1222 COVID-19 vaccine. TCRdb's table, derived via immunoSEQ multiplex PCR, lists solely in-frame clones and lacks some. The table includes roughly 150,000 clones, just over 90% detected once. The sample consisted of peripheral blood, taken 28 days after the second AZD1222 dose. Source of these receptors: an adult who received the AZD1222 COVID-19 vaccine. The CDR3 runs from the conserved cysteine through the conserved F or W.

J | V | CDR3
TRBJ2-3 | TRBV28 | CASSLFLGMSSTDTQYF
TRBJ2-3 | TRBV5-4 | CASSLSGTSSDTQYF
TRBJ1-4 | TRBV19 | CASSRGLTGINEKLFF
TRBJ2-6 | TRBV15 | CATSGGTGQGSGANVLTF
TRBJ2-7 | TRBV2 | CASAETSGPYEQYF
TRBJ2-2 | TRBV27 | CASSFSTGGWTGELFF
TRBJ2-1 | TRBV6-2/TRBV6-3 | CASSYFSATTSGYNEQFF
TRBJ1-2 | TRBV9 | CASSVDESASGYTF
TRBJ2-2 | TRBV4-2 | CASSQRLAGGTGELFF
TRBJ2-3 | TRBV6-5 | CASGLLSTDTQYF
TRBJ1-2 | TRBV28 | CASRGRDPGSYGYTF
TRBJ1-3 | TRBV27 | CASSLAGGMVGNTIYF
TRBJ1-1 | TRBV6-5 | CASSRGGWNTEAFF
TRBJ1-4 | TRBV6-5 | CASSYGVREDSEKLFF
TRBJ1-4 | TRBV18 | CASSGQPNEKLFF
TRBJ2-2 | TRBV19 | CASSIDRATYAGELFF
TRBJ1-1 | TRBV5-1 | CASSLGVDWGLNTEAFF